This note documents a single T cell receptor (beta chain) sequence. Its specificity is unknown. The CDR3 consists of 16 residues. CDR1 MNHEY and CDR2 SMNVEV come from the germline V gene (reference sequence). J was trimmed by 4 bases and V by 5 bases; bases with no gene match: 6. The data originate from a study of cytomegalovirus exposure and HLA in healthy donors. Study-level information: Previous work identified some 120 million unique TCR beta sequences from 150 million to 200 million T cells. There were tens of millions of unique TCRs (from HLA-typed donors) in an early data release. Study-wide findings and caveats: A few CMV-associated chains were confirmed in vitro to be specific for CMV antigens. One cluster of highly shared sequence variants probably arose as a sequencing artifact.

The PCR contained 60 Vbeta and 13 Jbeta primers. Profiled with immunoSEQ multiplex PCR; TCRdb holds only in-frame clones, not every one. Among over 150,000 clones listed, around 80% were seen once. What was sequenced was PBMCs. The V call is TRBV27, the J call TRBJ2-2; 11 nucleotides agree with TRBD1. The source is a man aged 18 to 30 in good health and CMV-seronegative. CDR3 protein: CASSRGQGGVTGELFF. CDR3 sequence (DNA): TGTGCCAGCAGTCGGGGACAGGGGGGCGTCACCGGGGAGCTGTTTTTT.